Shown below are 27 T cell receptor beta chains from a single sample sequenced in a study of cytomegalovirus exposure and HLA in healthy donors. Primers for the PCR totalled 60 Vbeta and 13 Jbeta. TCRdb keeps only in-frame clones here, not all; method: immunoSEQ multiplex PCR. Of under 150,000 clones listed, around three quarters were seen once; the top ten hold roughly 1.8%. Sequencing was carried out using PBMCs. The receptors shown here come from a woman aged 45-65 years in good health and CMV-seronegative.

CDR3 sequence reads: CASSVVSSGSQDTQYF. The CDR3 DNA is TGTGCCAGCAGCGTAGTTTCTAGCGGGAGTCAAGATACGCAGTATTTT. The J gene is TRBJ2-3, the V gene TRBV9; 10 bases align to TRBD2. From germline, CDR1 is SGDLS and CDR2 YYNGEE. Losses at the gene ends were 0 bases for V and 5 bases for J; bases not matched to a gene: 6. CDR3 length: 16 amino acids.

In its sample, this clone was seen once. V and J are TRBV29-1 and TRBJ1-2; TRBD1 aligns across 10 bases. Trimming removed 6 bases from V and 7 bases from J; junction bases left unmatched: 14. Germline CDR1 and CDR2: SQVTM and ANQGSEA. The CDR3 consists of 15 residues. The CDR3 sequence: CSVQNRKGQGGGYTF. The CDR3 DNA sequence: TGCAGCGTCCAAAATCGGAAAGGACAGGGGGGTGGCTACACCTTC.

In this sample, this clone turned up a few times. V is TRBV27 and J is TRBJ1-1; D is perhaps TRBD1 (6 bases). V was trimmed by 5 bases and J by 4 bases, leaving 14 bases between them. Germline CDR1 and CDR2: MNHEY and SMNVEV (reference sequence). This CDR3 is built from 14 residues. DNA for the CDR3: TGTGCCAGCAGTCCCAACAGGGAGGGCACTGAAGCTTTCTTT. This encodes CASSPNREGTEAFF.

This sequence joins TRBV13 and TRBJ1-1; 9 nucleotides align to TRBD1. V lost 5 bases, J lost 1 base, and 5 bases stayed unmatched. This CDR3 is 15 amino acids long. Germline-derived CDR1 and CDR2 are PRHDT and FYEKMQ (reference sequence). Here the CDR3 DNA reads TGTGCCAGCAGCAATCGGGACAGGGCGAACACTGAAGCTTTCTTT. Its translation: CASSNRDRANTEAFF.

V gene TRBV29-1 combines with J gene TRBJ2-2; D might be TRBD2 (7 bases). The CDR3 length is 16 residues. The V and J ends lost 4 bases and 6 bases respectively, with 21 bases between them. The germline CDR1 and CDR2 sequences are SQVTM and ANQGSEA. CDR3 residues: CSVGGAGEGYAGELFF. The CDR3 DNA follows: TGCAGCGTTGGGGGAGCAGGGGAGGGCTACGCCGGGGAGCTGTTTTTT.

The chain employs TRBV28 and TRBJ2-1, with 9 nucleotides matching TRBD2. Germline CDR1 is MDHEN and CDR2 is SYDVKM. The V segment lost 2 bases and the J segment 5 bases; nucleotides outside the gene matches: 4. The CDR3 runs 15 residues. The CDR3 protein is CASSLTAGGNNEQFF. CDR3 nucleotide sequence: TGTGCCAGCAGTTTAACAGCGGGAGGAAACAATGAGCAGTTCTTC.

V gene TRBV29-1 combines with J gene TRBJ2-3; possibly TRBD2 for D (6 bases). The CDR3 sequence is 14 residues long. The germline V gene has CDR1 SQVTM and CDR2 ANQGSEA. Trimming left V 0 bases short and J 2 bases short, with 9 bases between. The CDR3 sequence: CSVEDGTATDTQYF. Written as DNA, the CDR3 is TGCAGCGTTGAAGACGGGACTGCCACAGATACGCAGTATTTT.

The chain combines TRBV30 with TRBJ2-2, with 9 positions matching TRBD1. Germline trimming cut 4 bases from V and 1 base from J; bases unmatched to any gene: 7. Germline values: CDR1 GTSNPN, CDR2 SVGIG (reference sequence). The CDR3 has 16 residues. The CDR3 region is CAWMGQGRGNTGELFF. Here the CDR3 DNA reads TGTGCCTGGATGGGACAGGGCCGAGGGAACACCGGGGAGCTGTTTTTT.

The V and J genes are TRBV5-1 and TRBJ1-2, with no clear D. Per the germline V gene, CDR1 is SGHRS and CDR2 is YFSETQ. This CDR3 comprises 14 residues. Trimming left V 4 bases short and J 4 bases short, with 14 bases between. CDR3 sequence: CASSPFADSYGYTF. The CDR3 DNA follows: TGCGCCAGCAGCCCGTTTGCCGACTCCTATGGCTACACCTTC.

This clone was observed a few times. The chain joins TRBV4-1 to TRBJ2-1, with 12 bases that match TRBD2. V shed 2 bases, J shed 8 bases, and the junction held 16 bases outside the gene matches. Germline CDR1 reads MGHRA; CDR2 reads YSYEKL. The CDR3 loop spans 19 amino acids. CDR3 DNA sequence: TGCGCCAGCAGCCAACCCAATACCGTGAGGACTAGCGGGATTTATGAGCAGTTCTTC. Amino acid sequence: CASSQPNTVRTSGIYEQFF.

This clone was seen a single time. The chain joins TRBV11-2 to TRBJ2-1, with TRBD2 identical over 7 bases. The V gene end was trimmed by 1 base and the J gene end by 5 bases; junction bases not matched to a gene: 8. Germline V gives CDR1 SGHAT, CDR2 FQNNGV. The CDR3 is 16 residues long. CDR3 loop: CASSLGPGLGNNEQFF. The CDR3 bases are TGTGCCAGCAGCTTAGGTCCCGGACTAGGGAACAATGAGCAGTTCTTC. The full variable domain, in which reference TRBV11-2 and TRBJ2-1 provide the parts outside the CDR3, is EAGVAQSPRYKIIEKRQSVAFWCNPISGHATLYWYQQILGQGPKLLIQFQNNGVVDDSQLPKDRFSAERLKGVDSTLKIQPAKLEDSAVYLCASSLGPGLGNNEQFFGPGTRLTVL.

The V and J genes are TRBV10-3 and TRBJ2-1; maybe TRBD2 (5 bases). This CDR3 spans 16 amino acids. Germline CDR1 is ENHRY and CDR2 is SYGVKD. The ends were cut back, 2 bases at V and 2 bases at J, with 13 bases in the middle. The chain's CDR3 is CAISEAGGTPYNEQFF. CDR3 nucleotide sequence: TGTGCCATCAGTGAGGCCGGAGGTACTCCCTACAATGAGCAGTTCTTC.

The table lists this clone with a few counts. This rearrangement joins TRBV6-6 to TRBJ1-1, with D perhaps matching TRBD1 (5 bases). Germline V lookup: CDR1 MNHNY, CDR2 SVGAGI (reference sequence). This CDR3 region has 14 residues. CDR3 nucleotide sequence: TGTGCAATGCGGGGCCCGGACTTGAACACTGAAGCTTTCTTT. Translated: CAMRGPDLNTEAFF.

The rearrangement joins TRBV5-4 to TRBJ2-2; 8 nucleotides match TRBD1. The CDR3 extends over 17 amino acids. V shed 4 bases, J shed 6 bases, and the junction held 14 bases outside the gene matches. Germline CDR1 is SGHNT and CDR2 is YYREEE (reference sequence). Here the CDR3 DNA reads TGTGCCAGCAGCCCCGTCGGCCAGGGGGCTGTGTCCGGGGAGCTGTTTTTT. Its translation is CASSPVGQGAVSGELFF.

V gene TRBV4-3 combines with J gene TRBJ2-7; D is possibly TRBD2 (6 bases). Trimming took 1 base from V and 6 from J, leaving 16 bases between them. The CDR3 sequence is 15 residues long. Germline CDR1 LGHNA, CDR2 YSLEER. DNA for the CDR3: TGCGCCAGCAGCCAAGGCGCAGCGGGCCGGGGCGAGCAGTACTTC. It translates to CASSQGAAGRGEQYF.

This clone showed up just a few times. The chain uses TRBV6-1 and TRBJ1-1; D unresolved. Trimming took 2 bases from V and 7 from J, leaving 11 bases between them. CDR3 length: 13 residues. Germline values: CDR1 MNHNS, CDR2 SASEGT. The CDR3 region is CASSERLGGEAFF. CDR3 nucleotides: TGTGCCAGCAGTGAAAGGCTTGGAGGTGAAGCTTTCTTT.

This chain joins TRBV27 and TRBJ1-2; 9 bases line up with TRBD1. Looked up from germline, CDR1 is MNHEY and CDR2 is SMNVEV (reference sequence). The CDR3 is 15 amino acids. Trimming took 4 bases from V and 2 from J; bases not matched to a gene: 5. CDR3 nucleotide sequence: TGTGCCAGCAGTTCCGGGACAGGGAAAAACTATGGCTACACCTTC. As protein: CASSSGTGKNYGYTF.

This chain connects TRBV15 to TRBJ2-7; TRBD1 agrees at 7 bases. In germline, CDR1 is LNHNV, CDR2 YYDKDF (reference sequence). The J segment lost 1 base and the V segment lost 0 bases, leaving 12 bases of the junction unmatched. The CDR3 totals 18 residues. The CDR3 here is CATSRDLRGGGGSYEQYF. CDR3 nucleotide sequence: TGTGCCACCAGCAGAGATCTCCGAGGGGGCGGTGGATCCTACGAGCAGTACTTC.

The chain is built from TRBV5-1 and TRBJ2-7; 9 bases match TRBD1. The germline CDR1 and CDR2 sequences are SGHRS and YFSETQ. The CDR3 length is 15 residues. V dropped 0 bases and J dropped 4; count of bases not matched to a gene: 5. Written as DNA, the CDR3 is TGCGCCAGCAGCTTGGGGGGACAGGGAGGGTACGAGCAGTACTTC. Translation gives CASSLGGQGGYEQYF.

The V and J genes are TRBV4-3 and TRBJ1-4; 11 positions match TRBD1. This CDR3 region has 16 residues. Germline V lookup: CDR1 LGHNA, CDR2 YSLEER. Trimming took 4 bases from V and 6 from J; bases not matched to a gene: 7. The CDR3 nucleotides read TGCGCCAGCAGCCCGGGACAGGGGGTCGGAGATGAAAAACTGTTTTTT. Translation: CASSPGQGVGDEKLFF.

The chain recombines TRBV29-1 with TRBJ2-7, with 9 bases fitting TRBD2. CDR3 length: 15 residues. CDR1 SQVTM and CDR2 ANQGSEA come from the germline V gene. Trimming took 3 bases from V and 3 from J; bases not matched to a gene: 9. The CDR3 sequence is CSVDSGLAGIYEQYF. The CDR3 DNA reads as TGCAGCGTTGATTCGGGGCTAGCGGGAATCTACGAGCAGTACTTC.

This clone was recorded once. The chain joins TRBV28 to TRBJ2-3, with 7 bases lining up with TRBD1. Germline CDR1 MDHEN, CDR2 SYDVKM. The CDR3 loop spans 14 amino acids. J gave up 10 bases and V 2 bases, and 9 bases lay outside the gene matches. CDR3 in amino acids: CASSLRFAGGAQYF. The CDR3 DNA sequence: TGTGCCAGCAGTTTACGTTTTGCAGGGGGAGCGCAGTATTTT.

About this clone: As the CDR3 is not closed by the conserved phenylalanine or tryptophan, this likely results from a read error. The chain has TRBV6-5 and TRBJ2-7; TRBD2 might be the D (5 bases). CDR1 and CDR2 from the germline V gene are MNHEY and SVGAGI. V gave up 6 bases and J gave up 2 bases, with 14 bases separating them. The CDR3 is 14 amino acids. The CDR3 here is CASSLERFTYEQYL. In DNA, the CDR3 is TGTGCCAGCAGCCTTGAGCGGTTCACCTACGAGCAGTACCTC.

This clone was found a few times. The chain is built from TRBV6-5 and TRBJ1-1; 8 bases align to TRBD1. Germline trimming cut 2 bases from V and 0 bases from J; bases unmatched to any gene: 5. The length of the CDR3 is 16 residues. CDR1 is MNHEY, CDR2 SVGAGI, per germline. The chain's CDR3 is CASSYGTGVLNTEAFF. CDR3 coding DNA: TGTGCCAGCAGTTACGGGACAGGAGTTCTGAACACTGAAGCTTTCTTT.

The genes are TRBV21-1 and TRBJ2-7; the D call TRBD2 from the table was never checked on the DNA. TRBV21-1 counts as a pseudogene. The CDR3 runs to 17 residues. CDR3 loop: CASSIPRQIGLYWEQYV. Here the CDR3 DNA reads TGTGCCAGCAGCATACCGCGGCAGATTGGGCTCTACTGGGAGCAGTACGTC.

The rearrangement joins TRBV14 to TRBJ2-7, with D tentatively TRBD2 (6 bases). The CDR3 extends over 15 amino acids. Per the germline V gene, CDR1 is SGHDN and CDR2 is FVKESK. V was shortened by 1 base and J by 4 bases, with 14 bases between the two germline ends. The DNA for the CDR3 is TGTGCCAGCAGCCAAGGTCGGGGGAGAGGGTACGAGCAGTACTTC. It encodes CASSQGRGRGYEQYF.

This sequence joins TRBV7-2 and TRBJ2-7, with TRBD1 matching over 9 bases. The CDR3 contains 14 residues. Germline V gene data show CDR1 as SGHTA and CDR2 as FQGNSA. V lost 8 bases, J lost 3 bases, and 8 bases stayed unmatched. CDR3 residues: CASRYGTGHYEQYF. The DNA of the CDR3 is TGTGCCAGCCGTTATGGGACAGGGCACTACGAGCAGTACTTC.